These 22 T cell receptor beta chains were all obtained from the same sample, sequenced in a study of T-cell memory formation after mild COVID-19. TCRdb itself ran the 5' RACE reads through MiXCR, one entry per CDR3 protein. The table lists more than 110,000 distinct CDR3 sequences, approximately 25% of them singletons. The sample was PBMCs or a T cell subset sorted from them (not recorded which). These receptors all come from an adult woman who had mild COVID-19 (a few samples of this study predate the infection). Cell type and time point are not known.

The chain uses TRBV9 and TRBJ2-5; D uncertain. This CDR3 comprises 14 residues. Trimming took off 4 bases at V and 2 bases at J, with 12 bases between the two ends. Germline CDR1 and CDR2: SGDLS and YYNGEE. The CDR3 region has the DNA TGTGCCAGCAGCACGAACGGAGAACAAGAGACCCAGTACTTC. Translated, it gives CASSTNGEQETQYF. Complete variable domain (other parts from reference TRBV9 and TRBJ2-5): DSGVTQTPKHLITATGQRVTLRCSPRSGDLSVYWYQQSLDQGLQFLIQYYNGEERAKGNILERFSAQQFPDLHSELNLSSLELGDSALYFCASSTNGEQETQYFGPGTRLLVL.

V is TRBV24-1 and J is TRBJ2-7; D may be TRBD2 (5 bases). The length of the CDR3 is 16 residues. Trimming left V 5 bases short and J 4 bases short, with 20 bases between. The germline CDR1 and CDR2 sequences are KGHDR and SFDVKD. The chain's CDR3 is CATSAGRISHIYEQYF. The CDR3 DNA reads as TGTGCCACCAGTGCGGGAAGGATTTCCCACATTTACGAGCAGTACTTC.

This clonotype has a handful of counts. The chain has TRBV27 and TRBJ2-7; TRBD1 might be the D (6 bases). The CDR3 has 13 amino acids. With 2 bases removed from V and 3 bases from J, the gap between germline ends came to 8 bases. Looked up from germline, CDR1 is MNHEY and CDR2 is SMNVEV (reference sequence). CDR3 region: CASSLGDIYEQYF. The CDR3 DNA sequence: TGTGCCAGCAGTTTAGGGGACATCTACGAGCAGTACTTC.

The gene calls are TRBV7-9 and TRBJ1-1, with 8 bases lining up with TRBD1. Trimming at V came to 2 bases and at J to 3 bases, leaving 8 bases not matched to a gene. This CDR3 spans 16 amino acids. The germline gives CDR1 SEHNR, CDR2 FQNEAQ (reference sequence). The CDR3 region is CASSLFGQGHYTEAFF. CDR3 coding DNA: TGTGCCAGCAGCTTATTTGGACAGGGACACTACACTGAAGCTTTCTTT.

The rearrangement links TRBV29-1 to TRBJ2-2; no reliable D call. Deletions cut 3 bases from V and 0 bases from J, with 2 bases between. CDR3 length equals 12 residues. Per germline, CDR1 SQVTM and CDR2 ANQGSEA. This CDR3 reads CSVEPNTGELFF. The CDR3 DNA reads as TGCAGCGTTGAGCCGAACACCGGGGAGCTGTTTTTT.

V gene TRBV4-1 combines with J gene TRBJ1-4; D is ambiguous. Germline assignment: CDR1 MGHRA and CDR2 YSYEKL. The CDR3 loop spans 11 amino acids. V lost 0 bases and J lost 7, with 0 bases in between. As DNA, the CDR3 is TGCGCCAGCAGCCAAGATGAAAAACTGTTTTTT. It yields the protein CASSQDEKLFF.

This clonotype was counted between two and nine times. J is TRBJ2-7 and V is TRBV29-1, with 7 bases matching TRBD2. V gave up 7 bases and J gave up 4 bases; unmatched junction bases: 13. The CDR3 runs to 14 residues. Germline V CDR1 and CDR2: SQVTM, ANQGSEA. Here the CDR3 reads CSARDGLDAYEQYF. The CDR3, as DNA: TGCAGCGCGAGAGACGGACTAGACGCGTACGAGCAGTACTTC.

There are a few counts of this clonotype. The CDR3 spells CASIPKDLGLVVSPLYGYTF. The CDR3 coding sequence is TGTGCCAGCATCCCCAAAGACCTTGGTCTCGTCGTTTCGCCTTTGTATGGCTACACCTTC. The chain has TRBV7-9 and TRBJ1-2; no firm D call. The V gene's germline CDR1 is SEHNR and CDR2 FQNEAQ (reference sequence). The CDR3 is 20 amino acids. Trimming pared 7 bases from V and 5 bases from J, leaving 35 bases between.

V gene TRBV7-9 combines with J gene TRBJ1-3; no clear D gene. Trimming shortened V by 6 bases and J by 1 base, and 7 bases separated the two germline ends. CDR3 size: 13 residues. Germline V lookup: CDR1 SEHNR, CDR2 FQNEAQ (reference sequence). Here the CDR3 reads CASRDPSGNTIYF. CDR3 bases: TGTGCCAGCAGAGACCCTTCTGGAAACACCATATATTTT.

V is TRBV4-3 and J is TRBJ2-1, with 10 bases identical to TRBD2. The V gene end was trimmed by 2 bases and the J gene end by 4 bases; junction bases not matched to a gene: 11. The length of the CDR3 is 18 residues. Germline V gene data show CDR1 as LGHNA and CDR2 as YSLEER. The CDR3 protein is CASSQHRTSGIYYNEQFF. The CDR3 nucleotides are TGCGCCAGCAGCCAACATAGGACTAGCGGAATCTATTACAATGAGCAGTTCTTC.

The chain joins TRBV10-3 to TRBJ1-1, with a tentative D call TRBD1 (5 bases). Germline CDR1 and CDR2: ENHRY and SYGVKD. Between the trimmed V and J ends, which lost 11 bases and 2 bases, there was a span of 12 bases. This CDR3 is 12 amino acids long. The CDR3 nucleotides read TGTGCCTCACGGGACGGCAACACTGAAGCTTTCTTT. This translates into CASRDGNTEAFF.

The table lists this clonotype with a few counts. The J gene is TRBJ2-3, the V gene TRBV6-5; D is unclear. V shed 2 bases and J shed 10 bases, with 7 bases lying between them. The CDR3 extends over 11 amino acids. The germline V gene has CDR1 MNHEY and CDR2 SVGAGI. The CDR3 spells CASSYPSAQYF. CDR3 DNA sequence: TGTGCCAGCAGTTACCCCTCTGCGCAGTATTTT.

This sequence joins TRBV13 and TRBJ2-1; 7 nucleotides match TRBD2. Per germline, CDR1 PRHDT and CDR2 FYEKMQ (reference sequence). The CDR3 length is 16 residues. Unmatched junction bases numbered 12, after V lost 6 bases and J lost 4 bases. As DNA, the CDR3 is TGTGCCAGCAGTCTCAGACAAGGGAGGGATTACAATGAGCAGTTCTTC. Amino acids: CASSLRQGRDYNEQFF.

This clonotype occurred a few times. The chain carries TRBV11-2 and TRBJ1-1, with 7 bases identical to TRBD1. This CDR3 is built from 14 residues. Germline V gene data show CDR1 as SGHAT and CDR2 as FQNNGV. V trimming: 2 bases; J trimming: 5 bases; junction bases outside the gene matches: 5. CDR3 loop: CASSLQGVGTEAFF. The CDR3 bases are TGTGCCAGCAGCTTACAGGGGGTAGGGACTGAAGCTTTCTTT.

V gene TRBV5-4 combines with J gene TRBJ2-3; 13 nucleotides align to TRBD2. After removal of 1 base from V and 0 bases from J, the junction contained 11 bases not matched to a gene. The CDR3 covers 20 residues. CDR1 is SGHNT, CDR2 YYREEE, per germline (reference sequence). The CDR3 loop is CASSLRELAGGPRSTDTQYF. The CDR3 region has the DNA TGTGCCAGCAGCTTGAGGGAACTAGCGGGAGGGCCGAGAAGCACAGATACGCAGTATTTT.

This clonotype was seen only a few times. J is TRBJ2-1 and V is TRBV11-2, with 7 positions matching TRBD2. This CDR3 is 14 amino acids long. With 6 bases clipped from V and 3 bases from J, the junction kept 5 bases outside the gene matches. In germline, CDR1 is SGHAT, CDR2 FQNNGV. This chain's CDR3 is CASRTAGLYNEQFF. CDR3 bases: TGTGCCAGCAGAACAGCGGGACTCTACAATGAGCAGTTCTTC.

The J gene is TRBJ2-2, the V gene TRBV5-6; D is uncertain. Between the trimmed V and J ends, which lost 4 bases and 8 bases, there was a span of 15 bases. In germline, CDR1 is SGHDT, CDR2 YYEEEE. The CDR3 contains 14 residues. The CDR3 DNA follows: TGTGCCAGCAGCCCTGTAGGCGCTCGAGGGGAGCTGTTTTTT. It codes for CASSPVGARGELFF. Full variable domain (outside the CDR3, taken from reference TRBV5-6 and TRBJ2-2): DAGVTQSPTHLIKTRGQQVTLRCSPKSGHDTVSWYQQALGQGPQFIFQYYEEEERQRGNFPDRFSGHQFPNYSSELNVNALLLGDSALYLCASSPVGARGELFFGEGSRLTVL.

The V and J genes are TRBV19 and TRBJ2-4; D is perhaps TRBD2 (5 bases). V was trimmed by 3 bases and J by 8 bases, leaving 14 bases between them. This CDR3 has 14 amino acids. Germline CDR1 LNHDA, CDR2 SQIVND (reference sequence). The CDR3 coding sequence is TGTGCCAGTAGTATTGGGCTGAACGGGGACATTCAGTACTTC. As protein: CASSIGLNGDIQYF.

The rearrangement links TRBV12-3 or TRBV12-4 to TRBJ2-7; D is unclear. This CDR3 region has 13 residues. With 3 bases removed from V and 2 bases from J, the gap between germline ends came to 8 bases. The DNA for the CDR3 is TGTGCCAGCAGTTTTGGGTCCGCCTACGAGCAGTACTTC. Protein sequence: CASSFGSAYEQYF.

The chain couples TRBV4-2 to TRBJ1-1; D is possibly TRBD1 (6 bases). The CDR3 runs to 14 residues. Germline CDR1 is LGHNA and CDR2 is YNFKEQ. V lost 3 bases and J lost 1, with 9 bases in between. CDR3 protein: CASSHKTGNTEAFF. In nucleotides, the CDR3 is TGTGCCAGCAGCCATAAGACAGGGAACACTGAAGCTTTCTTT.

The chain is built from TRBV6-2 or TRBV6-3 and TRBJ2-4; D uncertain. Per germline, CDR1 MNHEY and CDR2 SVGEGT. CDR3 size: 12 residues. V was pared by 7 bases and J by 7 bases, with 11 bases between. CDR3 nucleotide sequence: TGTGCCAGCAATAACGGGTGGAACATTCAGTACTTC. The encoded protein is CASNNGWNIQYF.

This clonotype was seen a few times. V usage is TRBV23-1 and J usage is TRBJ2-7; D possibly corresponds to TRBD1 (5 bases). TRBV23-1 is marked as an open reading frame, function uncertain. The CDR3 has 14 residues. Trimming removed 2 bases from V and 5 bases from J, with 13 bases in between. The CDR3 DNA follows: TGCGCCAGCAGTCAACCCCAGGGTTCGGACGAGCAGTACTTC. It is translated as CASSQPQGSDEQYF.